A single sample gave rise to the 22 T cell receptor beta chains below, sequenced in a study of technical replicates of blood from a few donors. The method was immunoSEQ multiplex PCR; TCRdb's version includes in-frame clones alone and lacks a portion of them. The repertoire holds about 75,000 clones, with around 97% as singletons. The sample was T cells isolated from PBMCs. These receptor sequences come from a human donor in good health.

V usage is TRBV5-1 and J usage is TRBJ2-5; D is possibly TRBD1 (5 bases). Germline V gene sequence: CDR1 SGHRS, CDR2 YFSETQ. The CDR3 covers 14 residues. Trimming left V 4 bases short and J 1 base short, with 11 bases between. The CDR3 reads CASSPQAAQETQYF. The CDR3 nucleotides are TGCGCCAGCAGCCCACAGGCGGCCCAAGAGACCCAGTACTTC.

The chain combines TRBV10-3 with TRBJ1-2; no clear D. There are 12 residues in the CDR3. From germline, CDR1 is ENHRY and CDR2 SYGVKD. V was pared by 0 bases and J by 5 bases, with 4 bases between. The DNA for the CDR3 is TGTGCCATCAGTGAGTCAGAGTATGGCTACACCTTC. Residues: CAISESEYGYTF.

This rearrangement joins TRBV27 to TRBJ2-7; D remains ambiguous. With 5 bases removed from V and 3 bases from J, the gap between germline ends came to 11 bases. The CDR3 sequence is 13 residues long. Germline V gene data show CDR1 as MNHEY and CDR2 as SMNVEV (reference sequence). The CDR3 is CASSRPGNYEQYF. The CDR3 nucleotides are TGTGCCAGCAGTCGTCCAGGTAACTACGAGCAGTACTTC.

The CDR3 bases are TGTGCCACCGCCGCAGATAGCAGGGGGCGCTTGGCTTTCTTT. Encoded protein: CATAADSRGRLAFF. The gene calls are TRBV15 and TRBJ1-1, with TRBD1 identical over 8 bases. There are 14 residues in the CDR3. The junction had 16 bases not matched to a gene; V was cut back by 8 bases and J by 11 bases. Germline V gene data show CDR1 as LNHNV and CDR2 as YYDKDF (reference sequence). Combining the CDR3 with reference TRBV15 and TRBJ1-1 gives the whole variable domain DAMVIQNPRYQVTQFGKPVTLSCSQTLNHNVMYWYQQKSSQAPKLLFHYYDKDFNNEADTPDNFQSRRPNTSFCFLDIRSPGLGDTAMYLCATAADSRGRLAFFGQGTRLTVV.

The chain links TRBV7-9 to TRBJ1-4; TRBD1 matches at 10 bases. Germline V CDR1 and CDR2: SEHNR, FQNEAQ (reference sequence). CDR3 length: 12 residues. V trimming: 8 bases; J trimming: 8 bases; junction bases outside the gene matches: 2. The chain's CDR3 is CASGTGAEKLFF. CDR3 sequence (DNA): TGTGCCAGCGGGACAGGGGCGGAAAAACTGTTTTTT.

The genes are TRBV7-6 and TRBJ1-2, with unresolved D. Trimming cost V 3 bases and J 6 bases, with 17 bases left between them. The CDR3 length is 15 residues. Germline V CDR1 and CDR2: SGHVS, FNYEAQ. The CDR3 sequence is CASSFSPAQRNGYTF. The CDR3 nucleotides are TGTGCCAGCAGCTTCTCCCCCGCCCAGCGCAATGGCTACACCTTC.

This chain uses TRBV6-1 with TRBJ2-7; TRBD1 matches at 7 bases. CDR3 size: 15 residues. Germline CDR1 and CDR2: MNHNS and SASEGT. Trimming cost V 4 bases and J 3 bases; bases outside gene matches: 9. The CDR3 sequence: CASSVNPGQRYEQYF. In DNA, the CDR3 is TGTGCCAGCAGTGTGAATCCGGGACAGCGCTACGAGCAGTACTTC.

This chain uses TRBV15 with TRBJ2-1, with unresolved D. The CDR3 sequence is 13 residues long. Trimming shortened V by 0 bases and J by 9 bases, and 9 bases separated the two germline ends. Germline CDR1 and CDR2: LNHNV and YYDKDF (reference sequence). The CDR3 DNA is TGTGCCACCAGCAGAGATGAGGAGACTGAGCAGTTCTTC. This codes for CATSRDEETEQFF. Supplemented by reference TRBV15 and TRBJ2-1, the full variable domain reads DAMVIQNPRYQVTQFGKPVTLSCSQTLNHNVMYWYQQKSSQAPKLLFHYYDKDFNNEADTPDNFQSRRPNTSFCFLDIRSPGLGDTAMYLCATSRDEETEQFFGPGTRLTVL.

The chain is built from TRBV4-2 and TRBJ2-1; D may be TRBD1 (5 bases). Trimming took 4 bases from V and 8 from J, leaving 24 bases between them. CDR1 LGHNA and CDR2 YNFKEQ come from the germline V gene. The CDR3 has 17 residues. CDR3 sequence: CASSPKQVAAGQDEQFF. The CDR3 DNA sequence: TGTGCCAGCAGCCCAAAACAGGTGGCGGCAGGGCAGGATGAGCAGTTCTTC.

CDR3 protein: CASSEGQGLYGYTF. CDR3 coding DNA: TGTGCCAGCAGTGAAGGGCAGGGACTCTATGGCTACACCTTC. The V gene is TRBV25-1, the J gene TRBJ1-2; a weak D match, TRBD1 (5 bases). V was clipped by 2 bases and J by 4 bases, with 11 bases between them. The CDR3 consists of 14 residues. CDR1 and CDR2 from the germline V gene are MGHDK and SYGVNS.

This sequence joins TRBV9 and TRBJ2-5; TRBD2 aligns across 8 bases. CDR3 length equals 15 residues. Germline values: CDR1 SGDLS, CDR2 YYNGEE. V lost 0 bases and J lost 4; bases outside the gene matches: 5. The CDR3: CASSVESGRGETQYF. CDR3 nucleotides: TGTGCCAGCAGCGTAGAAAGCGGGAGAGGAGAGACCCAGTACTTC.

This clone was seen a single time. V usage is TRBV7-3 and J usage is TRBJ2-1; 7 nucleotides match TRBD2. This CDR3 contains 15 residues. Germline CDR1 SGHTA, CDR2 FQGTGA. J gave up 4 bases and V 5 bases, and 8 bases lay outside the gene matches. Here the CDR3 DNA reads TGTGCCAGCAGCCACAGGACTAGAACTTACAATGAGCAGTTCTTC. It encodes CASSHRTRTYNEQFF. The full variable domain, completed using reference TRBV7-3 and TRBJ2-1, is GAGVSQTPSNKVTEKGKYVELRCDPISGHTALYWYRQSLGQGPEFLIYFQGTGAADDSGLPNDRFFAVRPEGSVSTLKIQRTERGDSAVYLCASSHRTRTYNEQFFGPGTRLTVL.

This chain links TRBV6-1 with TRBJ2-7, with 9 nucleotides matching TRBD1. CDR1 and CDR2 (germline): MNHNS, SASEGT. V was clipped by 3 bases and J by 6 bases; unmatched bases: 6. The CDR3 has 14 amino acids. CDR3 residues: CASSDRTGDGEQYF. As DNA, the CDR3 is TGTGCCAGCAGTGATCGGACAGGGGATGGCGAGCAGTACTTC.

This chain links TRBV5-4 with TRBJ2-7, with 10 bases lining up with TRBD2. This CDR3 is 15 amino acids long. The V gene end was trimmed by 0 bases and the J gene end by 7 bases; junction bases not matched to a gene: 7. Germline V CDR1 and CDR2: SGHNT, YYREEE (reference sequence). The CDR3 DNA reads TGTGCCAGCAGCTTGGGCCTAGCGGGAGCTCAAGAGCAGTACTTC. It specifies CASSLGLAGAQEQYF.

This clone was seen only once. The V gene is TRBV7-3, the J gene TRBJ2-3; TRBD2 agrees at 12 bases. In germline, CDR1 is SGHTA, CDR2 FQGTGA. V dropped 5 bases and J dropped 4; count of bases not matched to a gene: 10. The CDR3 is 17 residues long. The CDR3 region is CASSPQKTSGRPDTQYF. CDR3 sequence (DNA): TGTGCCAGCAGCCCACAGAAGACTAGCGGGAGACCAGATACGCAGTATTTT.

The chain couples TRBV2 to TRBJ2-7, with D perhaps TRBD2 (5 bases). The CDR3 length is 13 residues. With 5 bases removed from V and 1 base from J, the gap between germline ends came to 9 bases. The germline V gene encodes CDR1 SNHLY and CDR2 FYNNEI. The CDR3 nucleotides read TGTGCCAGCAGTCCCCGGACTTCCTACGAGCAGTACTTC. It encodes CASSPRTSYEQYF.

The chain recombines TRBV6-5 with TRBJ1-1, with a tentative D call TRBD1 (5 bases). The germline V gene encodes CDR1 MNHEY and CDR2 SVGAGI. V lost 0 bases to trimming and J lost 3 bases, with 11 bases between them. There are 15 residues in the CDR3. The CDR3 here is CASSYSISGHTEAFF. The CDR3 DNA is TGTGCCAGCAGTTACTCGATCTCAGGGCACACTGAAGCTTTCTTT.

The chain couples TRBV4-1 to TRBJ2-7, with D tentatively TRBD2 (6 bases). Trimming shortened V by 5 bases and J by 4 bases, and 15 bases separated the two germline ends. The germline V gene encodes CDR1 MGHRA and CDR2 YSYEKL. The CDR3 contains 14 residues. Written as DNA, the CDR3 is TGCGCCAGCAGCTTCCCCGGCCGGGAGTACGAGCAGTACTTC. Protein product: CASSFPGREYEQYF.

This sequence joins TRBV7-2 and TRBJ1-1, with 7 bases fitting TRBD1. The CDR3 is 14 amino acids. Trimming took 5 bases from V and 0 from J; bases not matched to a gene: 3. Germline V gene lookup returns CDR1 SGHTA and CDR2 FQGNSA. The CDR3 region is CASSPTGMNTEAFF. The CDR3 DNA follows: TGTGCCAGCAGCCCGACAGGGATGAACACTGAAGCTTTCTTT.

CDR3 loop: CASGLGGGRASEQYF. CDR3 DNA sequence: TGTGCCAGCGGCCTCGGGGGCGGGAGGGCCTCTGAGCAGTACTTC. The chain is built from TRBV27 and TRBJ2-7, with TRBD2 matching over 9 bases. This CDR3 is built from 15 residues. V trimming: 8 bases; J trimming: 7 bases; junction bases outside the gene matches: 15. Germline CDR1 reads MNHEY; CDR2 reads SMNVEV (reference sequence).

This chain links TRBV11-2 with TRBJ1-1; D gene ambiguous. With 4 bases removed from V and 1 base from J, the gap between germline ends came to 10 bases. Germline CDR1 is SGHAT and CDR2 is FQNNGV. This CDR3 has 14 residues. CDR3 residues: CASSSQQRNTEAFF. CDR3 nucleotides: TGTGCCAGCAGCTCCCAACAGAGGAACACTGAAGCTTTCTTT.

The V call is TRBV28, the J call TRBJ2-3; 10 nucleotides agree with TRBD2. Germline lookup yields CDR1 MDHEN and CDR2 SYDVKM. This CDR3 region has 13 residues. Losses at the gene ends were 8 bases for V and 1 base for J; bases not matched to a gene: 0. CDR3 in amino acids: CASGLAGTDTQYF. The DNA of the CDR3 is TGTGCCAGCGGACTAGCGGGCACAGATACGCAGTATTTT.